The sequence of this T cell receptor beta chain was determined in a study of shared clonotypes between healthy human individuals. Overall study context: Donors had three CD4 naive, three CD4 memory, two CD8 naive and one CD8 memory plate apiece.

Study-wide results and caveats: The four-donor shared clonotypes exceeded non-shared clonotypes in generation probability, with non-shared ones scoring lower.

The CDR3 runs 14 residues. V dropped 6 bases and J dropped 2 bases, with 13 bases sitting between them. Per germline, CDR1 KGHSH and CDR2 LQKENI. Naive CD45RA+ and memory CD45RA-negative subsets were split from CD4+ cells. Turning to this clone: Its antigen is undetermined.

Methods used by the authors: Filtering differed because ImmunoSEQ produced junction-only sequences that carried no quality scores. TCRdb keeps only in-frame clones here, not all; method: immunoSEQ multiplex PCR. That table is the source of V, J and clone size, and D and trimming were worked out from the DNA. The profile covers about 1.5 million clones, with roughly 95% appearing a single time and approximately 1.1% taken by the ten largest. Specimen: naive CD4+ T cells sorted from blood. Subset given: CD45RA+ positively selected. J is TRBJ2-5 and V is TRBV18; possibly TRBD2 for D (5 bases). The sequence was obtained from a man in his thirties or forties in good health. The DNA for the CDR3 is TGTGCCAGCTCCCGTAGAAGGACTCAAGAGACCCAGTACTTC. Its translation: CASSRRRTQETQYF.